A selection of T cell receptor beta chains follows, all from one sample in a study of blood T cell repertoires in COVID-19. This table comes from immunoSEQ multiplex PCR, and its TCRdb copy is limited to in-frame clones, with some not included. The sample gives about 190,000 clones, less than 85% of which show up once; roughly 3.2% is in the top ten. The sequencing input was PBMCs or T cells enriched from blood (not recorded which). All receptors derive from a woman in her 30s who had recovered from COVID-19. CDR3s include the opening cysteine and the closing phenylalanine or tryptophan.

J gene | V gene | CDR3 protein
TRBJ1-1 | TRBV9 | CASSVGRTGPPRGAFF
TRBJ2-3 | TRBV7-9 | CASSLGEGLITDTQYF
TRBJ1-5 | TRBV23-1 | CASSQSGTGAVQPQHF
TRBJ2-1 | TRBV11-2 | CASSLGLAGAEQFF
TRBJ2-1 | TRBV4-2 | CASSQHPRGRGINEQFF
TRBJ2-1 | TRBV9 | CASSVSRWRREAVGEQFF
TRBJ2-7 | TRBV6-5 | CASTSPGQGYEQYF
TRBJ2-1 | TRBV5-1 | CASSSIGMGAGVLLYNEQFF
TRBJ1-6 | TRBV4-1 | CASSQERTGWRSPLHF
TRBJ2-1 | TRBV28 | CASSPTRDRGFSNEQFF
TRBJ1-6 | TRBV7-2 | CASSLPGEHNSPLHF
TRBJ1-1 | TRBV19 | CASSIYLGAQVTEAFF
TRBJ1-2 | TRBV11-2 | CASSLTGIDGYTF
TRBJ2-1 | TRBV7-3 | CASSLNKPGQGSYNEQFF
TRBJ2-1 | TRBV11-2 | CASSSGLGMDEQFF
TRBJ1-2 | TRBV5-1 | CASSLPGPNYGYTF
TRBJ1-3 | TRBV12-3/TRBV12-4 | CASSLLYGNTIYF
TRBJ2-5 | TRBV3-1/TRBV3-2 | CASTQSNGLAGPRETQYF
TRBJ1-2 | TRBV19 | CASTLDRNNYGYTF
TRBJ2-2 | TRBV28 | CASRGSPGELFF
TRBJ2-2 | TRBV12-5 | CASGLNSAGELFF
TRBJ2-3 | TRBV5-1 | CASSSLAGGTDTQYF